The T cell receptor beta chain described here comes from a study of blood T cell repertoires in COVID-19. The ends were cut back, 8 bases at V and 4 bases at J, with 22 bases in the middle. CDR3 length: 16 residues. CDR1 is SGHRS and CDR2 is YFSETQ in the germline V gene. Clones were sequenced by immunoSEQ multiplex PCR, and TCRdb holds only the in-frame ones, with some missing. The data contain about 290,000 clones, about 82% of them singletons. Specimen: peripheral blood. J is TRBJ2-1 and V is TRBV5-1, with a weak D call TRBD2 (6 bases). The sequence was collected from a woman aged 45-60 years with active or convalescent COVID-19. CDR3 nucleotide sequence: TGCGCCAGTAAACCTCCGGGAGCTGTTTATTACAATGAGCAGTTCTTC. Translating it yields CASKPPGAVYYNEQFF.